This T cell receptor (beta chain) was documented in a study of long-term antiretroviral therapy in people with HIV. Regarding the study as a whole: Clones showing expansion before ART dominated the repertoire at all time points. Repertoires looked antigen-experienced, with only a slight naive shift after ART.

Comments on this clone: Its antigen is unknown.

The CDR3 spans 15 residues. The V segment lost 4 bases and the J segment 7 bases; nucleotides outside the gene matches: 9. Germline CDR1 and CDR2: SGHNT and YYREEE (reference sequence). The libraries were made with immunoSEQ v3.0 at survey level. Produced via immunoSEQ multiplex PCR; TCRdb's table is partial and in-frame only. The table records approximately 28,000 clones, around 96% of them present only once. The source of this sequence is a man aged 30 to 39 with HIV. The genes are TRBV5-4 and TRBJ2-1, with 9 bases that match TRBD1. Material: unsorted PBMCs, obtained 5.3 years after starting antiretroviral therapy. CDR3 amino acids: CASSVPGTGPNEQFF. In DNA, the CDR3 is TGTGCCAGCAGCGTCCCCGGGACAGGGCCGAATGAGCAGTTCTTC.